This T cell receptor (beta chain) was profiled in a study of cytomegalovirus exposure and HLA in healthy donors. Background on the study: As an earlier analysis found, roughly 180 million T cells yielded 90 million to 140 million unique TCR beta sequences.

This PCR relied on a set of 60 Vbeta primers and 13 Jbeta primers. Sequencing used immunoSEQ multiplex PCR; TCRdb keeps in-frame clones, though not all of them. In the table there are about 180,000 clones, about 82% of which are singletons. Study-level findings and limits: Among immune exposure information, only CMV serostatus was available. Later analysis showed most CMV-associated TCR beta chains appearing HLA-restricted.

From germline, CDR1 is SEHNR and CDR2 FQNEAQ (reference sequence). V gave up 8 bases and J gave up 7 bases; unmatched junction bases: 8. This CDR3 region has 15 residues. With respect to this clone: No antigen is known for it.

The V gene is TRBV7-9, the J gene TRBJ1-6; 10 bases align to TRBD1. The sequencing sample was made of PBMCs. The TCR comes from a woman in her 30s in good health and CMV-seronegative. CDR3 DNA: TGTGCCAGCGGGCTTGCGGACAGGGGGAATTCACCCCTCCACTTT. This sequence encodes CASGLADRGNSPLHF.